A single sample gave rise to the 13 T cell receptor beta chains below, sequenced in a study of CD8+CD57+ T cells in acquired aplastic anemia. According to the study, genomic DNA was the template for TCR beta VDJ and CDR3 profiling. MiXCR, run by TCRdb on the reads, gives a single entry per CDR3 protein. The profile shows hundreds of thousands of distinct CDR3 sequences, about 70% of them singletons. Sample: sorted CD4+, CD8+, or CD8+CD57+ T cells (not recorded which) from PBMCs. The source of these receptors is a human donor in good health, serving as a control.

The gene calls are TRBV20-1 and TRBJ2-5, with 13 bases lining up with TRBD2. V shed 6 bases, J shed 2 bases, and the junction held 3 bases outside the gene matches. CDR3 length equals 14 residues. CDR1 DFQATT and CDR2 SNEGSKA come from the germline V gene (reference sequence). For the CDR3, the DNA is TGCAGTGCCTCGACTAGCGGGGGGCAAGAGACCCAGTACTTC. Its protein product is CSASTSGGQETQYF.

To note about this clonotype: The final CDR3 position lacks the conserved phenylalanine or tryptophan, pointing to a likely read error. Because the CDR3's place on the DNA is in doubt, the DNA is left out and the CDR3 is given as listed by TCRdb. The chain has TRBV6-6 and TRBJ2-7; the table's D gene call, TRBD1, was not cross checked with the DNA. The CDR3 length equals 13 residues, ends included. Germline lookup yields CDR1 MNHNY and CDR2 SVGAGI (reference sequence). CDR3 region: CASSPTGFLERYL.

This clonotype was found many times. This chain links TRBV20-1 with TRBJ1-2; 7 bases line up with TRBD1. The CDR3 consists of 14 residues. The ends lost 0 bases at V and 5 bases at J; junction bases unmatched: 6. Germline loops: CDR1 DFQATT, CDR2 SNEGSKA (reference sequence). Written as DNA, the CDR3 is TGCAGTGCTAGAGAGCAAGGCAGGGGGTATGGCTACACCTTC. The encoded protein is CSAREQGRGYGYTF.

The chain combines TRBV15 with TRBJ1-2; no definite D call. Germline V gene data show CDR1 as LNHNV and CDR2 as YYDKDF (reference sequence). The CDR3 extends over 13 amino acids. Deletions cut 4 bases from V and 6 bases from J, with 12 bases between. The CDR3 sequence is CATSTGSEDGYTF. The CDR3 bases are TGTGCCACCAGCACTGGAAGCGAGGATGGCTACACCTTC.

The V call is TRBV10-2, the J call TRBJ1-1, with no clear D. This CDR3 comprises 14 residues. V lost 7 bases to trimming and J lost 6 bases, with 18 bases between them. The germline V gene encodes CDR1 WSHSY and CDR2 SAAADI. The CDR3 DNA follows: TGCGCCAGCATTGTCGAAGTTGGGCAGTCTGAAGCTTTCTTT. Protein: CASIVEVGQSEAFF.

This clonotype was detected a few times. J is TRBJ1-2 and V is TRBV10-3; D remains unclear. V lost 4 bases to trimming and J lost 0 bases, with 6 bases between them. The CDR3 sequence is 13 residues long. Germline lookup yields CDR1 ENHRY and CDR2 SYGVKD. The CDR3 loop is CAISGGTNYGYTF. CDR3 in DNA: TGTGCCATCAGTGGCGGTACTAACTATGGCTACACCTTC.

The rearrangement joins TRBV20-1 to TRBJ1-6; D gene unclear. This CDR3 is 12 amino acids long. The ends were cut back, 6 bases at V and 11 bases at J, with 14 bases in the middle. Germline V lookup: CDR1 DFQATT, CDR2 SNEGSKA (reference sequence). Here the CDR3 DNA reads TGCAGTGCCGAACTACAGCGACCACCCCTCCACTTT. This codes for CSAELQRPPLHF.

The chain employs TRBV7-2 and TRBJ1-1; tentative D call: TRBD1 (6 bases). Germline loops: CDR1 SGHTA, CDR2 FQGNSA. V lost 5 bases and J 1 base, leaving 17 bases between the germline ends. The CDR3 is 16 amino acids. The CDR3 loop is CASSQIGGAKNTEAFF. DNA of the CDR3: TGTGCCAGCAGCCAAATCGGGGGCGCGAAGAACACTGAAGCTTTCTTT.

This sequence joins TRBV7-2 and TRBJ1-2; no definite D call. Germline assignment: CDR1 SGHTA and CDR2 FQGNSA. The CDR3 is 20 amino acids. Trimming left V 6 bases short and J 3 bases short, with 32 bases between. The CDR3 nucleotides read TGTGCCAGCAGACCGGGAGACCTTGGACCCATCCGTTCCGGACACTATGGCTACACCTTC. Translation: CASRPGDLGPIRSGHYGYTF.

The V call is TRBV7-6, the J call TRBJ1-5, with D perhaps matching TRBD1 (6 bases). CDR3 size: 15 residues. Germline values: CDR1 SGHVS, CDR2 FNYEAQ. The germline V and J ends were trimmed by 5 bases and 10 bases, with 21 bases remaining between them. The CDR3 DNA is TGTGCCAGCAGCGCTGGGGGGGCGAACACTGAACCCCAGCATTTT. Translation: CASSAGGANTEPQHF.

Turning to this clonotype: Its ends do not fully match the called genes, so a read error is possible. J is TRBJ2-5 and V is TRBV7-8; D may correspond to TRBD1 or TRBD2 (5 bases each). The V gene's germline CDR1 is SGHVS and CDR2 FQNEAQ. The CDR3 totals 14 residues. This CDR3 is CASSSASGTETQYF. The CDR3 DNA reads TGTGCTAGCAGCTCAGCCTCGGGGACAGAGACCCAGTACTTC.

The rearrangement uses TRBV7-4 and TRBJ1-2; D is unresolved. The germline V and J ends were trimmed by 6 bases and 14 bases, with 25 bases remaining between them. Germline loops: CDR1 SGHVT, CDR2 SQSDAQ. The CDR3 loop spans 14 amino acids. CDR3 residues: CASSAGRRASGSTF. CDR3 coding DNA: TGTGCCAGCAGTGCAGGACGAAGGGCAAGTGGCTCGACCTTC.

The rearrangement joins TRBV5-1 to TRBJ2-7; tentatively, D is TRBD2 (5 bases). Trimming shortened V by 2 bases and J by 6 bases, and 15 bases separated the two germline ends. Germline lookup yields CDR1 SGHRS and CDR2 YFSETQ. CDR3 size: 14 residues. CDR3 sequence (DNA): TGCGCCAGCAGCTTTGCGTCGGGGAAACGCGAGCAGTACTTC. It encodes CASSFASGKREQYF.